The 8 T cell receptor beta chains listed next were all sequenced from one sample in a study of CD8 T cells in ankylosing spondylitis. Using its own MiXCR run on the 5' RACE reads, TCRdb lists one record per CDR3 protein. The profile covers 300,000 to 350,000 distinct CDR3 sequences, with more than 9% appearing a single time and about a tenth taken by the ten largest. Sequenced sample: blood, either unsorted or a sorted T cell fraction (not recorded which). The source of these receptors is a female donor with ankylosing spondylitis or in good health (not recorded which).

The sample holds many counts of this clonotype. The CDR3 DNA reads as TGTGCCAGCAGTTACTCGATCCGGGACAGACCTAACTACGAGCAGTACTTC. It translates to CASSYSIRDRPNYEQYF. This rearrangement joins TRBV6-5 to TRBJ2-7; 7 bases align to TRBD1. Germline V gene sequence: CDR1 MNHEY, CDR2 SVGAGI. The CDR3 contains 17 residues. The ends lost 0 bases at V and 3 bases at J; junction bases unmatched: 11.

The chain recombines TRBV3-1 with TRBJ1-5; D not resolved. V was pared by 2 bases and J by 0 bases, with 8 bases between. The CDR3 spans 15 residues. Germline values: CDR1 LGHDT, CDR2 YNNKEL (reference sequence). The CDR3 loop reads CASSQYTDSNQPQHF. CDR3 sequence (DNA): TGTGCCAGCAGCCAATATACGGATAGCAATCAGCCCCAGCATTTT.

This clonotype has a handful of counts. The chain links TRBV11-1 to TRBJ2-3; a weak D match, TRBD2 (8 bases). The CDR3 extends over 19 amino acids. Trimming pared 1 base from V and 0 bases from J, leaving 20 bases between. The germline gives CDR1 SGHAT, CDR2 FQDESV (reference sequence). CDR3 amino acids: CASSLGPGQRGSSTDTQYF. In nucleotides, the CDR3 is TGTGCCAGCAGCTTAGGACCGGGACAGCGGGGGTCTAGCACAGATACGCAGTATTTT.

This clonotype was seen at least ten times. This chain joins TRBV3-1 and TRBJ2-1; no reliable D call. CDR1 is LGHDT, CDR2 YNNKEL, per germline (reference sequence). The CDR3 runs 14 residues. V was shortened by 2 bases and J by 6 bases, with 11 bases between the two germline ends. The CDR3 protein is CASSQSAQSNEQFF. DNA for the CDR3: TGTGCCAGCAGCCAAAGTGCACAATCCAATGAGCAGTTCTTC.

This clonotype has just a few counts. The chain joins TRBV3-1 to TRBJ2-7; TRBD1 aligns across 8 bases. The CDR3 is made up of 15 amino acids. V trimming: 4 bases; J trimming: 0 bases; junction bases outside the gene matches: 5. From germline, CDR1 is LGHDT and CDR2 YNNKEL (reference sequence). CDR3 nucleotide sequence: TGTGCCAGCAGCCGCGGACAGGGCAGCTCCTACGAGCAGTACTTC. It codes for CASSRGQGSSYEQYF.

This clonotype was detected many times. The chain employs TRBV2 and TRBJ1-6; D possibly corresponds to TRBD1 (5 bases). This CDR3 comprises 14 residues. CDR1 is SNHLY, CDR2 FYNNEI, per germline. V lost 6 bases and J 7 bases, leaving 13 bases between the germline ends. In DNA, the CDR3 is TGTGCCAGCAGCCCAGGGTTGGCGAATTCACCCCTCCACTTT. It translates to CASSPGLANSPLHF. Based on the CDR3 plus reference TRBV2 and TRBJ1-6, the full variable domain is EPEVTQTPSHQVTQMGQEVILRCVPISNHLYFYWYRQILGQKVEFLVSFYNNEISEKSEIFDDQFSVERPDGSNFTLKIRSTKLEDSAMYFCASSPGLANSPLHFGNGTRLTVT.

Ten or more counts support this clonotype. This sequence joins TRBV7-2 and TRBJ2-7, with D possibly being TRBD1 (6 bases). There are 13 residues in the CDR3. The V gene's germline CDR1 is SGHTA and CDR2 FQGNSA. Trimming removed 5 bases at V and 3 bases at J, with 11 bases between. DNA of the CDR3: TGTGCCAGCAGCGCCGGACAGCTCTACGAGCAGTACTTC. Translating gives CASSAGQLYEQYF.

Many counts were recorded for this clonotype. The chain employs TRBV12-3 or TRBV12-4 and TRBJ1-1; no reliable D call. The length of the CDR3 is 14 residues. The V and J ends lost 3 bases and 1 base respectively, with 9 bases between them. CDR3 nucleotide sequence: TGTGCCAGCAGTTTGTTTGGGTCGAACACTGAAGCTTTCTTT. Its protein product is CASSLFGSNTEAFF.